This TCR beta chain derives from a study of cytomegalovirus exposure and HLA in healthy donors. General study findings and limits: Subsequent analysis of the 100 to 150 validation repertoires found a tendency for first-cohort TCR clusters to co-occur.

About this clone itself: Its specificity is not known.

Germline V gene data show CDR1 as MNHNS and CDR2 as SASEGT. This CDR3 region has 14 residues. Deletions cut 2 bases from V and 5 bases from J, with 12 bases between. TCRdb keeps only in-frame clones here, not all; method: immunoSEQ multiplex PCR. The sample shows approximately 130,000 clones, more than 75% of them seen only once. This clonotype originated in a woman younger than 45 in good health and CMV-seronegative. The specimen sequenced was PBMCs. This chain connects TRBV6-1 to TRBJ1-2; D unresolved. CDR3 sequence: CASSENLGDYGYTF. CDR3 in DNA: TGTGCCAGCAGTGAAAACCTGGGAGATTATGGCTACACCTTC.